This is a list of T cell receptor beta chains from one sample in a study of blood T cell repertoires in COVID-19. Assay: immunoSEQ multiplex PCR; the TCRdb copy retains only in-frame clones and omits some. The sample gives 140,000 or so clones, 80% to 90% of which show up once; approximately 3% is in the top ten. The sequenced sample was peripheral blood. These receptors were obtained from a woman aged 55-75 years with active COVID-19. Both conserved end residues are part of each CDR3. The D gene is left open where the match is weak. Clone size, where shown, is once, few, many, or a class for clones that have expanded.

-	TRBD2	TRBV19	TRBJ2-1	CATQLAGVFGAYNEQFF	TGTGCCACCCAACTAGCGGGAGTTTTCGGAGCCTACAATGAGCAGTTCTTC
-	-	TRBV6-5	TRBJ1-1	CASSSPGGRGTEAFF	TGTGCCAGCAGTTCCCCGGGAGGGCGAGGGACTGAAGCTTTCTTT
-	TRBD2	TRBV18	TRBJ2-5	CASSGGRMGQETQYF	TGTGCCAGCTCAGGCGGGAGGATGGGCCAAGAGACCCAGTACTTC
-	-	TRBV19	TRBJ2-6	CASSMVLRGSGANVLTF	TGTGCCAGTAGTATGGTATTGCGAGGGTCTGGGGCCAACGTCCTGACTTTC
-	-	TRBV27	TRBJ1-2	CASSPKGWGDYYGYTF	TGTGCCAGCAGTCCGAAGGGGTGGGGCGACTACTATGGCTACACCTTC
-	TRBD2	TRBV9	TRBJ2-7	CASSVSSSGTLYEQYF	TGTGCCAGCAGCGTATCCTCTAGCGGGACCCTCTACGAGCAGTACTTC
-	-	TRBV9	TRBJ2-3	CASSASSLITDTQYF	TGTGCCAGCAGCGCCTCGAGCCTGATCACAGATACGCAGTATTTT
-	-	TRBV11-2	TRBJ2-1	CASSLVTSSYNEQFF	TGTGCCAGCAGCTTAGTAACTAGCTCCTACAATGAGCAGTTCTTC
-	TRBD1	TRBV9	TRBJ1-4	CASSTGTDRATNEKLFF	TGTGCCAGCAGCACCGGGACAGATCGTGCAACTAATGAAAAACTGTTTTTT
-	TRBD1	TRBV7-3	TRBJ2-1	CASSSGQGVWNEQFF	TGTGCCAGCAGCTCAGGACAGGGGGTCTGGAATGAGCAGTTCTTC
-	-	TRBV11-2	TRBJ1-5	CASSLWSGGNQPQHF	TGTGCCAGCAGCTTATGGTCAGGGGGCAATCAGCCCCAGCATTTT
-	-	TRBV5-1	TRBJ1-5	CASSLGGSTSNQPQHF	TGCGCCAGCAGCTTGGGAGGGTCTACTAGCAATCAGCCCCAGCATTTT
-	-	TRBV27	TRBJ2-7	CASSSMGASYEQYF	TGTGCCAGCAGTTCCATGGGCGCCTCCTACGAGCAGTACTTC
-	-	TRBV27	TRBJ2-7	CASSTIARSYEQYF	TGTGCCAGCAGCACAATCGCCAGGTCCTACGAGCAGTACTTC
-	-	TRBV4-3	TRBJ2-7	CASSQDRSSAYEQYF	TGCGCCAGCAGCCAAGATCGGAGTAGCGCCTACGAGCAGTACTTC
-	-	TRBV7-8	TRBJ2-7	CASSFDREETEQYF	TGTGCCAGCAGCTTTGACAGGGAGGAAACGGAGCAGTACTTC
-	-	TRBV12-5	TRBJ2-7	CASGMGPTYEQYF	TGTGCTAGTGGCATGGGCCCGACCTACGAGCAGTACTTC
-	-	TRBV28	TRBJ1-1	CASSLLQGGNTEAFF	TGTGCCAGCAGTTTATTACAGGGTGGGAACACTGAAGCTTTCTTT
-	-	TRBV13	TRBJ1-1	CASSQDYTEAFF	TGTGCCAGCAGCCAGGATTATACTGAAGCTTTCTTT
-	TRBD2	TRBV4-3	TRBJ2-7	CASSQDLIAGLNEQYF	TGCGCCAGCAGCCAAGATCTGATAGCGGGACTAAACGAGCAGTACTTC
-	TRBD1	TRBV25-1	TRBJ1-6	CASSEIDRANSPLHF	TGTGCCAGCAGTGAGATTGACAGGGCTAATTCACCCCTCCACTTT
-	-	TRBV6-2/TRBV6-3	TRBJ2-3	CASSLSDTQYF	TGTGCCAGCAGCCTATCAGATACGCAGTATTTT
-	-	TRBV4-1	TRBJ1-2	CASSQELGLWGYTF	TGCGCCAGCAGCCAAGAACTGGGGCTCTGGGGCTACACCTTC
-	TRBD1	TRBV2	TRBJ2-7	CASNTGGMSYEQYF	TGTGCCAGCAATACAGGGGGGATGTCCTACGAGCAGTACTTC
-	-	TRBV18	TRBJ2-1	CASSPEQGPFNEQFF	TGTGCCAGCTCACCGGAACAGGGCCCCTTCAATGAGCAGTTCTTC
-	-	TRBV7-7	TRBJ2-2	CASSLNSAGELFF	TGTGCCAGCAGCTTAAATAGCGCCGGGGAGCTGTTTTTT
-	-	TRBV7-2	TRBJ2-7	CASSLWYRDYEQYF	TGTGCCAGCAGCTTATGGTACAGGGACTACGAGCAGTACTTC
-	TRBD2	TRBV5-1	TRBJ2-7	CASSLGLGVGEQYF	TGCGCCAGCAGCCTGGGACTAGGGGTGGGTGAGCAGTACTTC
-	TRBD1	TRBV28	TRBJ2-3	CATQPGQGRSDTQYF	TGTGCCACGCAACCGGGACAGGGGAGGTCAGATACGCAGTATTTT
-	TRBD1	TRBV28	TRBJ1-4	CASTDRGDEKLFF	TGTGCCAGCACAGACAGGGGAGATGAAAAACTGTTTTTT
-	-	TRBV3-1/TRBV3-2	TRBJ1-4	CASSQDIWGYRKLFF	TGTGCCAGCAGCCAAGATATTTGGGGATACAGGAAACTGTTTTTT
-	-	TRBV7-7	TRBJ2-5	CASSPGGGQGVTQYF	TGTGCTAGCAGCCCCGGCGGGGGGCAGGGGGTGACCCAGTACTTC
-	TRBD1	TRBV28	TRBJ1-1	CASSSGQGNTEAFF	TGTGCCAGCAGTTCGGGACAGGGTAACACTGAAGCTTTCTTT
once	TRBD1	TRBV5-1	TRBJ2-5	CASSFSQGGQETQYF	TGCGCCAGCAGCTTTTCACAGGGGGGTCAAGAGACCCAGTACTTC
-	TRBD2	TRBV11-2	TRBJ2-7	CASSPVAGVREQYF	TGTGCCAGCAGCCCCGTAGCGGGAGTGCGGGAGCAGTACTTC
-	-	TRBV4-2	TRBJ1-3	CASSHERTERSGNTIYF	TGTGCCAGCAGCCACGAGCGTACGGAAAGGTCTGGAAACACCATATATTTT
-	-	TRBV5-4	TRBJ2-6	CASSLGQSSGANVLTF	TGTGCCAGCAGCTTGGGACAGAGCTCTGGGGCCAACGTCCTGACTTTC
-	-	TRBV6-2/TRBV6-3	TRBJ2-5	CASSYSRDQETQYF	TGTGCCAGCAGTTATTCGAGGGATCAGGAGACCCAGTACTTC
-	-	TRBV19	TRBJ1-5	CASSILAGISNQPQHF	TGTGCCAGTAGTATCCTGGCAGGGATTAGCAATCAGCCCCAGCATTTT
-	-	TRBV5-1	TRBJ1-1	CASSFRSAASRGAEAFF	TGCGCCAGCAGCTTTAGGTCGGCAGCCTCTCGGGGAGCTGAAGCTTTCTTT
-	TRBD1	TRBV7-2	TRBJ2-7	CASSLMGQGTYEQYF	TGTGCCAGCAGCCTTATGGGACAGGGAACCTACGAGCAGTACTTC
-	-	TRBV6-2/TRBV6-3	TRBJ2-6	CASSGSPGHRSGANVLTF	TGTGCCAGCAGTGGGAGTCCGGGACACCGCTCTGGGGCCAACGTCCTGACTTTC
-	-	TRBV29-1	TRBJ2-2	CSVEEGGTGELFF	TGCAGCGTTGAAGAGGGGGGCACCGGGGAGCTGTTTTTT
-	-	TRBV20-1	TRBJ2-3	CSASDRGPDTQYF	TGCAGTGCTAGTGACCGCGGCCCAGATACGCAGTATTTT